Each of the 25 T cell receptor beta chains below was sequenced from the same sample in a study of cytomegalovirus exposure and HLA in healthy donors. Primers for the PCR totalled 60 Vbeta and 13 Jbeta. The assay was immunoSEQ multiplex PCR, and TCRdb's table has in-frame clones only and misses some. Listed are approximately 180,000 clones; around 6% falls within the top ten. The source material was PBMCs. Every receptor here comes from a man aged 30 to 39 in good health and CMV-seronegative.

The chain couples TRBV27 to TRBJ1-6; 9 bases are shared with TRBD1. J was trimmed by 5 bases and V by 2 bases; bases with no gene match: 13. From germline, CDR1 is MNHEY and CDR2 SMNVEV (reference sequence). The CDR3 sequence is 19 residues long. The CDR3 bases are TGTGCCAGCAGTTTAGCCGAGGTTTGGACAGGGGAGGATAATTCACCCCTCCACTTT. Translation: CASSLAEVWTGEDNSPLHF.

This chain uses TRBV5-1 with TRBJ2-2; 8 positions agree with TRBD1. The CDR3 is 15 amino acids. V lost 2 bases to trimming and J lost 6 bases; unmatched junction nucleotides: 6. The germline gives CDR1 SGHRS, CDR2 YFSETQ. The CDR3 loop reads CASSFLQGVAGELFF. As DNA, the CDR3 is TGCGCCAGCAGCTTTCTACAGGGGGTTGCCGGGGAGCTGTTTTTT.

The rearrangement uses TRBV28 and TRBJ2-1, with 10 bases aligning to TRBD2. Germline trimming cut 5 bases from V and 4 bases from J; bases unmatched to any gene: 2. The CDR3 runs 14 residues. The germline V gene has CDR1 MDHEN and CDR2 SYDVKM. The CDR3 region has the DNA TGTGCCAGCAGTGGACTAGCGGCTTACAATGAGCAGTTCTTC. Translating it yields CASSGLAAYNEQFF. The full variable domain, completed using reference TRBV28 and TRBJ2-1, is DVKVTQSSRYLVKRTGEKVFLECVQDMDHENMFWYRQDPGLGLRLIYFSYDVKMKEKGDIPEGYSVSREKKERFSLILESASTNQTSMYLCASSGLAAYNEQFFGPGTRLTVL.

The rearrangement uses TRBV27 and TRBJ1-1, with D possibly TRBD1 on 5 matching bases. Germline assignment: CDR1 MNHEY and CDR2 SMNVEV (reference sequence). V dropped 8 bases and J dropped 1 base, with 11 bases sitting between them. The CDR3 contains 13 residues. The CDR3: CASGRGKNTEAFF. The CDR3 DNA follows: TGTGCCAGCGGTAGGGGTAAGAACACTGAAGCTTTCTTT.

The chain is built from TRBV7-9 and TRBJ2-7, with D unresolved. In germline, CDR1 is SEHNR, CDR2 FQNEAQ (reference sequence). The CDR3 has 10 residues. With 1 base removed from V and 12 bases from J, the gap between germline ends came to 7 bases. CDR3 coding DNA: TGTGCCAGCAGCTTAGTATCCTTGTACTTC. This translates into CASSLVSLYF.

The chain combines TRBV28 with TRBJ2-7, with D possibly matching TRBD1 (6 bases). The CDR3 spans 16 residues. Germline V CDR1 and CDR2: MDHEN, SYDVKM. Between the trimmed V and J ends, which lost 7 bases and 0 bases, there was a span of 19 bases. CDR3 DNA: TGTGCCAGCAACCTCCCCGGACAGTCGAGCTCCTACGAGCAGTACTTC. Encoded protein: CASNLPGQSSSYEQYF.

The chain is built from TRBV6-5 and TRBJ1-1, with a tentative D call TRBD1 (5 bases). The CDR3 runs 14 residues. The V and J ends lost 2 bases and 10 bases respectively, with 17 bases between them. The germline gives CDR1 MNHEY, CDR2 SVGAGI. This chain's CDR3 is CASSYPVPQGVAFF. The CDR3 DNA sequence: TGTGCCAGCAGTTACCCTGTTCCTCAGGGTGTAGCTTTCTTT.

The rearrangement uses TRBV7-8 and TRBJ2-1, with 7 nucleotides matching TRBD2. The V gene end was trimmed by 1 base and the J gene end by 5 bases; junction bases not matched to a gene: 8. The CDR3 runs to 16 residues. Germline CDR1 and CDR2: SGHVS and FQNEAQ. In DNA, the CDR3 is TGTGCCAGCAGCTTAGTACCGGGAGGCGGCCACAATGAGCAGTTCTTC. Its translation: CASSLVPGGGHNEQFF. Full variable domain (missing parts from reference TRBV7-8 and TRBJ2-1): GAGVSQSPRYKVAKRGQDVALRCDPISGHVSLFWYQQALGQGPEFLTYFQNEAQLDKSGLPSDRFFAERPEGSVSTLKIQRTQQEDSAVYLCASSLVPGGGHNEQFFGPGTRLTVL.

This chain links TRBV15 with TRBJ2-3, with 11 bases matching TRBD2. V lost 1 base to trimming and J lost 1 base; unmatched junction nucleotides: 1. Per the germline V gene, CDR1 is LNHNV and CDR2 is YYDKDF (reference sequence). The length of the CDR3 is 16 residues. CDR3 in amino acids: CATSRALAGGTDTQYF. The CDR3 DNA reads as TGTGCCACCAGCAGAGCACTAGCGGGAGGCACAGATACGCAGTATTTT. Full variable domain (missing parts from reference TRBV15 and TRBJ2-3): DAMVIQNPRYQVTQFGKPVTLSCSQTLNHNVMYWYQQKSSQAPKLLFHYYDKDFNNEADTPDNFQSRRPNTSFCFLDIRSPGLGDTAMYLCATSRALAGGTDTQYFGPGTRLTVL.

The CDR3 sequence is CATSRDHPGVETQYF. As DNA, the CDR3 is TGTGCCACCAGCAGAGATCATCCCGGGGTAGAGACCCAGTACTTC. The V gene is TRBV15, the J gene TRBJ2-5; D possibly corresponds to TRBD2 (5 bases). The CDR3 runs to 15 residues. The germline gives CDR1 LNHNV, CDR2 YYDKDF (reference sequence). The V and J ends lost 0 bases and 4 bases respectively, with 12 bases between them.

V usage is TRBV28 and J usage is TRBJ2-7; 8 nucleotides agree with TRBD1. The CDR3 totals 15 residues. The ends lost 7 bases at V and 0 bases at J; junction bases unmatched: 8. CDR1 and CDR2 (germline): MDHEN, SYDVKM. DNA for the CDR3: TGTGCCAGCACCTTGGACAGGGCACCCTCCTACGAGCAGTACTTC. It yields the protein CASTLDRAPSYEQYF.

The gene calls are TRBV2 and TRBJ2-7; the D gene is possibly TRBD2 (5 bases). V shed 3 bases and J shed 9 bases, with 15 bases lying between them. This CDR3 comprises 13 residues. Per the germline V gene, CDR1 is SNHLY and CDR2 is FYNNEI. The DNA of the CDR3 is TGTGCCAGCAGTGACGGTGAGGGCCGCGGGCAGTACTTC. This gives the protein CASSDGEGRGQYF.

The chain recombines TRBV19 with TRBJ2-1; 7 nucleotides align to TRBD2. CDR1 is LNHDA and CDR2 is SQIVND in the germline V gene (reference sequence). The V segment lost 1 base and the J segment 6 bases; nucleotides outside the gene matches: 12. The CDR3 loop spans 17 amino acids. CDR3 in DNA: TGTGCCAGTAGTATAGTAACCGCGGCGGGAGAAGGCAATGAGCAGTTCTTC. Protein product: CASSIVTAAGEGNEQFF.

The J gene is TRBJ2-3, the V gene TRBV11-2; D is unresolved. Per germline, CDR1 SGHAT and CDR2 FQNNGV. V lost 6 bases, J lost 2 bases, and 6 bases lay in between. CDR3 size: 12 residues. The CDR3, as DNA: TGTGCCAGCAGTCACTTCACAGATACGCAGTATTTT. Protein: CASSHFTDTQYF. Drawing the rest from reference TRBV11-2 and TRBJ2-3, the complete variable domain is EAGVAQSPRYKIIEKRQSVAFWCNPISGHATLYWYQQILGQGPKLLIQFQNNGVVDDSQLPKDRFSAERLKGVDSTLKIQPAKLEDSAVYLCASSHFTDTQYFGPGTRLTVL.

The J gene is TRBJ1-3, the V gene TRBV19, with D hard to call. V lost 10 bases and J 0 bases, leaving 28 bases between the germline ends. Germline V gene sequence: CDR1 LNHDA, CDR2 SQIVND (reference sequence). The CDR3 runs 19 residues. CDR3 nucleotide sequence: TGTGCCACCACCACGGCGGGGATCCCCTTCCAGAGCTCTGGAAACACCATATATTTT. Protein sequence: CATTTAGIPFQSSGNTIYF.

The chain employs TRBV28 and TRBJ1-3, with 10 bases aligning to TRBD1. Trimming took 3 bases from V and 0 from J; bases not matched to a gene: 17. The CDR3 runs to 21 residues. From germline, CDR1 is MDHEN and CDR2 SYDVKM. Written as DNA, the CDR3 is TGTGCCAGCAGTTTTGACCCTAGGGGGACAGGGGTCGTTTCCTCTGGAAACACCATATATTTT. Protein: CASSFDPRGTGVVSSGNTIYF.

CDR3 DNA sequence: TGTGCCAGCAGCAAACCCCCCGGGACTACCTTCGATGAGCAGTTCTTC. This codes for CASSKPPGTTFDEQFF. The gene calls are TRBV9 and TRBJ2-1; 7 bases fit TRBD2. V trimming: 4 bases; J trimming: 8 bases; junction bases outside the gene matches: 15. This CDR3 is 16 amino acids long. Germline values: CDR1 SGDLS, CDR2 YYNGEE.

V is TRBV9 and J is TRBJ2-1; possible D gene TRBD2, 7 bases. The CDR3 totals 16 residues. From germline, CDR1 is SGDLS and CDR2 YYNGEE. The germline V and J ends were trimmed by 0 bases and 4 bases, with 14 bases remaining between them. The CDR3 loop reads CASSVGPGGGYNEQFF. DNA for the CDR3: TGTGCCAGCAGCGTAGGTCCGGGGGGCGGATACAATGAGCAGTTCTTC.

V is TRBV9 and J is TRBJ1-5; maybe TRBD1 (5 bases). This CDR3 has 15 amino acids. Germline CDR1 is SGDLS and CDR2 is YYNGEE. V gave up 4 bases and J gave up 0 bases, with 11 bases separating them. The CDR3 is CASSPWGNSNQPQHF. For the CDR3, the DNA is TGTGCCAGCAGCCCCTGGGGCAATAGCAATCAGCCCCAGCATTTT.

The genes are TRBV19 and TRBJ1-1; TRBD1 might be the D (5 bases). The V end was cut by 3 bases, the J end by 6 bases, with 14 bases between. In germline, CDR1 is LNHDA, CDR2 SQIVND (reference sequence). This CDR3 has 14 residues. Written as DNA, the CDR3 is TGTGCCAGTAGTATCCAGCCTCGGGGGGCTGAAGCTTTCTTT. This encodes CASSIQPRGAEAFF. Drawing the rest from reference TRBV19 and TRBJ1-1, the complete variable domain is DGGITQSPKYLFRKEGQNVTLSCEQNLNHDAMYWYRQDPGQGLRLIYYSQIVNDFQKGDIAEGYSVSREKKESFPLTVTSAQKNPTAFYLCASSIQPRGAEAFFGQGTRLTVV.

The CDR3 sequence is CASSTAQGAYEQYF. The DNA for the CDR3 is TGTGCCAGCAGTACGGCACAGGGGGCCTACGAGCAGTACTTC. The rearrangement joins TRBV28 to TRBJ2-7; 8 nucleotides agree with TRBD1. The V segment lost 5 bases and the J segment 2 bases; nucleotides outside the gene matches: 5. CDR1 is MDHEN, CDR2 SYDVKM, per germline. The length of the CDR3 is 14 residues.

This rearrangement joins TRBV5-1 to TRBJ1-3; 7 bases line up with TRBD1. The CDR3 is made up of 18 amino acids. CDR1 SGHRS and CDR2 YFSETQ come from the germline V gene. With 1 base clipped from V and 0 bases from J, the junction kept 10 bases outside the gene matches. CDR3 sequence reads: CASSLQPVTGPSGNTIYF. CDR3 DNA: TGCGCCAGCAGCTTGCAACCGGTGACAGGGCCCTCTGGAAACACCATATATTTT.

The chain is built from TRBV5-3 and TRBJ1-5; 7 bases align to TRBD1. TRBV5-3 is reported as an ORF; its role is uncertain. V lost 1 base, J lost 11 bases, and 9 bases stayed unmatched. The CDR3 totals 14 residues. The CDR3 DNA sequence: TGTGCCAGAAGCTTGTTAGGGGGCGGGTCAGCCCAGCATTTT. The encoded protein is CARSLLGGGSAQHF.

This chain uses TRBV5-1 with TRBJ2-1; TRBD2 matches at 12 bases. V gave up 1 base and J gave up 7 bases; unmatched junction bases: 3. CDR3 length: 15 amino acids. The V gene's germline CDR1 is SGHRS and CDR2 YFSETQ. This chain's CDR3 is CASSLSLAGGNEQFF. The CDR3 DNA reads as TGCGCCAGCAGCTTGTCCCTAGCGGGAGGGAATGAGCAGTTCTTC.

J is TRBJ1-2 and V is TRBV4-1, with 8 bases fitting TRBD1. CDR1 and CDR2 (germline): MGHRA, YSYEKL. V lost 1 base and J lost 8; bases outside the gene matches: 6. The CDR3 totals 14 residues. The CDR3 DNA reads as TGCGCCAGCAGCCAAGGGACAGGGTATTGGGGCTACACCTTC. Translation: CASSQGTGYWGYTF.